This is a list of T cell receptor beta chains from one sample in a study of glioma-infiltrating T cells after dendritic cell vaccination. Profiling relied on immunoSEQ multiplex PCR, and the TCRdb table lists in-frame clones only, not all of them. The sample lists 110,000 or so clones; 90% were seen once. The source material was blood, sampled after dendritic cell vaccination. Every receptor here comes from a human donor with glioblastoma. The CDR3 runs from the conserved cysteine through the conserved F or W. D genes are given only for firm matches. Size tells how often a clone was seen (once, few, many) or the class of an expanded clone, and some rows leave it out.

cdr3_length: 15; v_call: TRBV2; j_call: TRBJ2-1; d_call: -; clone_size: -; cdr3_aa: CASSDAVPSYNEQFF; cdr3_nt: TGTGCCAGCAGTGATGCGGTCCCTTCCTACAATGAGCAGTTCTTC
cdr3_length: 15; v_call: TRBV6-5; j_call: TRBJ2-7; d_call: -; clone_size: once; cdr3_aa: CASSYSGGSSYEQYF; cdr3_nt: TGTGCCAGCAGTTACTCGGGGGGAAGCTCCTACGAGCAGTACTTC
cdr3_length: 19; v_call: TRBV11-3; j_call: TRBJ2-2; d_call: -; clone_size: -; cdr3_aa: CASSLPPGQSGGNTGELFF; cdr3_nt: TGTGCCAGCAGCTTACCCCCGGGACAGTCCGGGGGGAACACCGGGGAGCTGTTTTTT
cdr3_length: 18; v_call: TRBV7-8; j_call: TRBJ2-2; d_call: TRBD2; clone_size: -; cdr3_aa: CASSLVRLAGGNTGELFF; cdr3_nt: TGTGCCAGCAGCTTAGTGCGACTAGCGGGGGGGAACACCGGGGAGCTGTTTTTT
cdr3_length: 16; v_call: TRBV19; j_call: TRBJ1-1; d_call: TRBD1; clone_size: -; cdr3_aa: CASSAGTGGWNTEAFF; cdr3_nt: TGTGCCAGTAGTGCAGGGACAGGGGGTTGGAACACTGAAGCTTTCTTT
cdr3_length: 16; v_call: TRBV19; j_call: TRBJ2-1; d_call: -; clone_size: -; cdr3_aa: CASSRYTTSSYNEQFF; cdr3_nt: TGTGCCAGTAGTAGATACACGACTAGCTCCTACAATGAGCAGTTCTTC
cdr3_length: 12; v_call: TRBV27; j_call: TRBJ2-7; d_call: TRBD1; clone_size: -; cdr3_aa: CASLGQGYEQYF; cdr3_nt: TGTGCCAGTCTAGGACAGGGCTACGAGCAGTACTTC
cdr3_length: 14; v_call: TRBV7-8; j_call: TRBJ1-2; d_call: TRBD1; clone_size: -; cdr3_aa: CASSLVGQGGGYTF; cdr3_nt: TGTGCCAGCAGCTTAGTGGGACAGGGAGGTGGCTACACCTTC
cdr3_length: 16; v_call: TRBV5-1; j_call: TRBJ2-5; d_call: TRBD1; clone_size: -; cdr3_aa: CASSQRPGQGEETQYF; cdr3_nt: TGCGCCAGCAGCCAGAGACCGGGACAGGGAGAAGAGACCCAGTACTTC
cdr3_length: 14; v_call: TRBV10-3; j_call: TRBJ2-7; d_call: TRBD2; clone_size: -; cdr3_aa: CAISGERGEYEQYF; cdr3_nt: TGTGCCATCAGCGGGGAACGGGGGGAGTACGAGCAGTACTTC